The TCR beta chain under discussion was sequenced for a study of cytomegalovirus exposure and HLA in healthy donors. The study ran its PCR with 60 Vbeta and 13 Jbeta primers. Repertoires were generated with immunoSEQ multiplex PCR, while TCRdb's copy carries only in-frame clones and drops some. The data include tens of thousands of clones; the top ten clones carry more than 2.5%. Study-level points and caveats: Per a later analysis, HLA-associated TCR beta chains showed more clonal expansion than other, equally common TCR beta chains.

Concerning this clone: The antigen is undetermined.

V lost 2 bases, J lost 2 bases, and 10 bases lay in between. The CDR3 consists of 14 residues. CDR1 is GTSNPN, CDR2 SVGIG, per germline (reference sequence). The TCR comes from a middle-aged man in good health and CMV-seronegative. The V and J genes are TRBV30 and TRBJ1-5; D remains unclear. The sequenced sample consisted of PBMCs. DNA for the CDR3: TGTGCCTGGAGTCACTCCACGGGCAATCAGCCCCAGCATTTT. This translates into CAWSHSTGNQPQHF.